These 30 T cell receptor beta chains were all obtained from the same sample, sequenced in a study of identical twins. Via MiXCR, TCRdb re-called the 5' RACE reads, giving one row per CDR3 protein. The sample yields around 370,000 distinct CDR3 sequences, approximately 8.7% seen once. Source material: naive T cells sorted from blood. The receptors were gathered from a woman aged 50 to 65 in good health.

This chain connects TRBV3-1 to TRBJ2-1; 8 nucleotides line up with TRBD2. The germline gives CDR1 LGHDT, CDR2 YNNKEL (reference sequence). CDR3 length: 14 residues. Losses at the gene ends were 4 bases for V and 8 bases for J; bases not matched to a gene: 7. As DNA, the CDR3 is TGTGCCAGCAGCCCGGGACTAGGGAACGATGAGCAGTTCTTC. It yields the protein CASSPGLGNDEQFF.

This clonotype occurred many times. Here the CDR3 DNA reads TGTGCCACCAGTGAATCCGCCGGGCCGAGACTCTATGGCTACACCTTC. This sequence encodes CATSESAGPRLYGYTF. This sequence joins TRBV24-1 and TRBJ1-2; no definite D call. This CDR3 is 16 amino acids long. Trimming took 4 bases from V and 4 from J, leaving 18 bases between them. CDR1 and CDR2 (germline): KGHDR, SFDVKD.

Remarks on this clonotype: An end of the junction does not agree with germline; a read error may underlie this. The chain has TRBV20-1 and TRBJ2-1; 10 bases agree with TRBD2. CDR3 length: 20 amino acids. CDR1 and CDR2 (germline): DFQATT, SNEGSKA (reference sequence). The CDR3 region has the DNA TGCGGTGCTAGAGACACACCCTGGCTAGCGGGAGTCTCGGGTAACAATGAGCAGTTCTTC. It is translated as CGARDTPWLAGVSGNNEQFF.

A few counts support this clonotype. The chain carries TRBV13 and TRBJ2-7, with 7 bases identical to TRBD1. In germline, CDR1 is PRHDT, CDR2 FYEKMQ (reference sequence). This CDR3 spans 17 amino acids. The V gene end was trimmed by 2 bases and the J gene end by 4 bases; junction bases not matched to a gene: 14. CDR3 protein: CASSLRGPGALGYEQYF. CDR3 bases: TGTGCCAGCAGCTTAAGGGGGCCAGGGGCCTTGGGGTACGAGCAGTACTTC.

In its sample, this clonotype was seen many times. The rearrangement uses TRBV15 and TRBJ1-1; no clear D gene. The CDR3 has 11 amino acids. The germline CDR1 and CDR2 sequences are LNHNV and YYDKDF (reference sequence). The ends were cut back, 3 bases at V and 1 base at J, with 0 bases in the middle. DNA of the CDR3: TGTGCCACCAGCAGGAACACTGAAGCTTTCTTT. As protein: CATSRNTEAFF.

This clonotype showed up many times. The gene calls are TRBV5-1 and TRBJ1-1; 9 bases agree with TRBD1. This CDR3 has 16 amino acids. The V and J ends lost 4 bases and 1 base, in that order; junction bases with no gene match: 8. Germline CDR1 is SGHRS and CDR2 is YFSETQ. CDR3: CASSPLYRGQNTEAFF. CDR3 coding DNA: TGCGCCAGCAGCCCTTTATACAGGGGGCAGAACACTGAAGCTTTCTTT.

This clonotype was detected only a few times. This chain links TRBV12-3 or TRBV12-4 with TRBJ2-7; 9 bases map to TRBD2. V was clipped by 4 bases and J by 9 bases; unmatched bases: 4. This CDR3 is built from 12 residues. The CDR3: CASSSGTSRQYF. The DNA for the CDR3 is TGTGCCAGCAGTTCCGGGACTAGCCGGCAGTACTTC.

Many counts were recorded for this clonotype. The J gene is TRBJ2-5, the V gene TRBV10-3; maybe TRBD2 (5 bases). V was clipped by 3 bases and J by 3 bases, with 5 bases between them. This CDR3 spans 12 amino acids. Germline V lookup: CDR1 ENHRY, CDR2 SYGVKD. The CDR3 is CAISDGEETQYF. The CDR3 bases are TGTGCCATCAGTGACGGGGAAGAGACCCAGTACTTC.

The chain couples TRBV2 to TRBJ2-1, with no clear D. V was shortened by 3 bases and J by 2 bases, with 11 bases between the two germline ends. Germline loops: CDR1 SNHLY, CDR2 FYNNEI. CDR3 length equals 15 residues. The CDR3 region is CASSEDPHAYNEQFF. The DNA of the CDR3 is TGTGCCAGCAGTGAGGACCCCCACGCCTACAATGAGCAGTTCTTC.

This clonotype occurred a few times. This chain uses TRBV2 with TRBJ2-7; TRBD2 might be the D (6 bases). Trimming took off 8 bases at V and 3 bases at J, with 17 bases between the two ends. This CDR3 is built from 14 residues. Germline V gives CDR1 SNHLY, CDR2 FYNNEI. The CDR3 reads CASLAEASDYEQYF. The DNA of the CDR3 is TGTGCCAGCCTCGCTGAGGCTAGCGACTACGAGCAGTACTTC.

This clonotype has a handful of counts. The chain links TRBV6-5 to TRBJ2-5; possible D gene TRBD1, 6 bases. V shed 6 bases and J shed 2 bases, with 16 bases lying between them. Looked up from germline, CDR1 is MNHEY and CDR2 is SVGAGI. This CDR3 has 15 amino acids. CDR3 bases: TGTGCCAGCAGATTAACCGGGACACCACAAGAGACCCAGTACTTC. This gives the protein CASRLTGTPQETQYF.

V and J are TRBV7-6 and TRBJ2-3; 8 bases match TRBD2. CDR3 length: 18 residues. After removal of 1 base from V and 4 bases from J, the junction contained 13 bases not matched to a gene. In germline, CDR1 is SGHVS, CDR2 FNYEAQ. The DNA of the CDR3 is TGTGCCAGCAGCTTAGAAGGTCCCAGCGGGAGTGCCGCAGATACGCAGTATTTT. Encoded protein: CASSLEGPSGSAADTQYF.

This clonotype was seen repeatedly, ten times or more. The rearrangement uses TRBV20-1 and TRBJ2-4, with a possible D match to TRBD2 (5 bases). V lost 6 bases and J 5 bases, leaving 17 bases between the germline ends. The germline CDR1 and CDR2 sequences are DFQATT and SNEGSKA (reference sequence). The CDR3 has 14 amino acids. CDR3 sequence reads: CSARPAGLENIQYF. The DNA of the CDR3 is TGCAGTGCCAGACCGGCGGGTCTTGAAAACATTCAGTACTTC.

The chain recombines TRBV7-9 with TRBJ1-1; D gene unclear. Germline CDR1 is SEHNR and CDR2 is FQNEAQ (reference sequence). With 3 bases removed from V and 4 bases from J, the gap between germline ends came to 9 bases. The CDR3 extends over 13 amino acids. The CDR3 here is CASSFGSSTEAFF. CDR3 bases: TGTGCCAGCAGCTTCGGGAGCAGCACTGAAGCTTTCTTT. Filled out from reference TRBV7-9 and TRBJ1-1, the complete variable domain reads DTGVSQNPRHKITKRGQNVTFRCDPISEHNRLYWYRQTLGQGPEFLTYFQNEAQLEKSRLLSDRFSAERPKGSFSTLEIQRTEQGDSAMYLCASSFGSSTEAFFGQGTRLTVV.

This clonotype has only a few counts. The chain employs TRBV20-1 and TRBJ1-1; 7 nucleotides match TRBD1. V gave up 4 bases and J gave up 3 bases; unmatched junction bases: 2. The CDR3 has 12 residues. The germline CDR1 and CDR2 sequences are DFQATT and SNEGSKA (reference sequence). The CDR3 DNA reads as TGCAGTGCTAAGACAGGGTACACTGAAGCTTTCTTT. It yields the protein CSAKTGYTEAFF.

The chain combines TRBV7-9 with TRBJ2-1; TRBD2 matches at 10 bases. V lost 5 bases and J lost 5; bases outside the gene matches: 18. CDR1 and CDR2 (germline): SEHNR, FQNEAQ (reference sequence). CDR3 size: 19 residues. The CDR3 sequence: CASSTTPLPQREGNNEQFF. CDR3 bases: TGTGCCAGCAGCACTACGCCTTTGCCACAGCGGGAGGGCAACAATGAGCAGTTCTTC.

This clonotype was picked up many times. The CDR3 spells CASTRTGSNQPQHF. CDR3 DNA: TGTGCCAGCACCCGGACAGGGTCTAATCAGCCCCAGCATTTT. The rearrangement joins TRBV12-3 or TRBV12-4 to TRBJ1-5, with TRBD1 matching over 8 bases. CDR3 length: 14 residues. Losses at the gene ends were 7 bases for V and 4 bases for J; bases not matched to a gene: 6.

Many counts were recorded for this clonotype. J is TRBJ2-1 and V is TRBV6-5, with D maybe TRBD2 (5 bases). Looked up from germline, CDR1 is MNHEY and CDR2 is SVGAGI. The CDR3 extends over 15 amino acids. Trimming cost V 2 bases and J 5 bases, with 13 bases left between them. CDR3 sequence: CASSYGSGLHNEQFF. For the CDR3, the DNA is TGTGCCAGCAGTTACGGCAGCGGTCTGCACAATGAGCAGTTCTTC.

The table lists this clonotype with many counts. The V gene is TRBV12-3 or TRBV12-4, the J gene TRBJ2-1; 10 bases agree with TRBD1. V lost 6 bases to trimming and J lost 7 bases; unmatched junction nucleotides: 12. This CDR3 contains 16 residues. CDR3 sequence reads: CASSRERTGGYNEQFF. The CDR3 DNA follows: TGTGCCAGCAGCCGAGAACGGACAGGGGGGTATAATGAGCAGTTCTTC.

The chain recombines TRBV25-1 with TRBJ2-5, with D tentatively TRBD1 (6 bases). Germline V lookup: CDR1 MGHDK, CDR2 SYGVNS. V was pared by 3 bases and J by 9 bases, with 20 bases between. This CDR3 spans 15 amino acids. CDR3: CASSDSDRGLRAQYF. The CDR3 region has the DNA TGTGCCAGCAGTGATTCGGACAGAGGCCTTAGGGCCCAGTACTTC.

The chain couples TRBV5-1 to TRBJ1-4, with a tentative D call TRBD1 (6 bases). CDR1 is SGHRS, CDR2 YFSETQ, per germline. The CDR3 is made up of 15 amino acids. V lost 1 base and J lost 4, with 11 bases in between. DNA of the CDR3: TGCGCCAGCAGCTTGTTGGGACACCGTAATGAAAAACTGTTTTTT. Translation: CASSLLGHRNEKLFF.

The V and J genes are TRBV20-1 and TRBJ2-7; TRBD2 matches 10 bases. The CDR3 is 17 residues long. V shed 2 bases and J 3 bases; nucleotides not matched to a gene: 13. Germline V gene sequence: CDR1 DFQATT, CDR2 SNEGSKA (reference sequence). This CDR3 reads CSARPRLAGVPYYEQYV. Written as DNA, the CDR3 is TGCAGTGCTAGACCGAGGCTAGCGGGAGTCCCCTACTACGAGCAGTACGTC.

This clonotype was observed a handful of times. The CDR3 region is CASRLRQAPHQETQYF. The DNA for the CDR3 is TGCGCCAGCAGACTTAGACAGGCCCCGCACCAAGAGACCCAGTACTTC. V is TRBV5-1 and J is TRBJ2-5; TRBD1 is a possible D gene (6 bases). Trimming stripped 5 bases from V and 0 bases from J, with 17 bases between. There are 16 residues in the CDR3. CDR1 and CDR2 (germline): SGHRS, YFSETQ.

The V and J genes are TRBV25-1 and TRBJ1-1; tentative D call: TRBD1 (5 bases). There are 12 residues in the CDR3. V dropped 5 bases and J dropped 6 bases, with 10 bases sitting between them. Germline assignment: CDR1 MGHDK and CDR2 SYGVNS. CDR3 sequence: CASSRGIAEAFF. CDR3 in DNA: TGTGCCAGCAGTAGGGGAATAGCTGAAGCTTTCTTT.

This clonotype was found many times. The gene calls are TRBV29-1 and TRBJ2-4, with 9 positions matching TRBD2. Germline lookup yields CDR1 SQVTM and CDR2 ANQGSEA. CDR3 length equals 13 residues. Trimming took 4 bases from V and 7 from J; bases not matched to a gene: 5. CDR3 coding DNA: TGCAGCGTTGTAGGCGGGAGGGAGAACATTCAGTACTTC. Its protein is CSVVGGRENIQYF.

This clonotype was detected many times. The rearrangement joins TRBV29-1 to TRBJ2-3; D is unclear. Trimming removed 3 bases at V and 6 bases at J, with 13 bases between. The length of the CDR3 is 13 residues. Germline CDR1 reads SQVTM; CDR2 reads ANQGSEA. The CDR3 nucleotides are TGCAGCGTTGACTTGGCAGTGGGTGATACGCAGTATTTT. Encoded protein: CSVDLAVGDTQYF.

This clonotype was seen ten or more times. The chain's CDR3 is CASSSVAGDYTDTQYF. The CDR3 DNA is TGCGCCAGCAGCTCAGTAGCGGGAGACTACACAGATACGCAGTATTTT. The chain carries TRBV5-1 and TRBJ2-3; 9 bases match TRBD2. The CDR3 spans 16 residues. Germline V gene lookup returns CDR1 SGHRS and CDR2 YFSETQ. The V segment lost 3 bases and the J segment 2 bases; nucleotides outside the gene matches: 7. The whole variable domain, remainder taken from reference TRBV5-1 and TRBJ2-3, is KAGVTQTPRYLIKTRGQQVTLSCSPISGHRSVSWYQQTPGQGLQFLFEYFSETQRNKGNFPGRFSGRQFSNSRSEMNVSTLELGDSALYLCASSSVAGDYTDTQYFGPGTRLTVL.

This clonotype has a count of ten or more. The chain couples TRBV24-1 to TRBJ2-1; 10 nucleotides line up with TRBD2. Germline lookup yields CDR1 KGHDR and CDR2 SFDVKD. The CDR3 contains 14 residues. J lost 12 bases, V lost 4 bases, and 8 bases had no gene match. The CDR3 is CATSDTSGKGGQFF. The DNA of the CDR3 is TGTGCCACCAGTGACACTAGCGGGAAGGGGGGGCAGTTCTTC.

This clonotype was detected ten times or more. The chain has TRBV10-3 and TRBJ2-7; D remains unclear. The germline V and J ends were trimmed by 0 bases and 7 bases, with 16 bases remaining between them. CDR1 and CDR2 from the germline V gene are ENHRY and SYGVKD. The CDR3 extends over 15 amino acids. CDR3 nucleotide sequence: TGTGCCATCAGTGAGTCGAAATCTGGCGGCTTGGAGCAGTACGTC. This translates into CAISESKSGGLEQYV.

This clonotype appeared many times. The V gene is TRBV20-1, the J gene TRBJ1-1; tentative D call: TRBD1 (5 bases). V was pared by 3 bases and J by 7 bases, with 9 bases between. CDR3 size: 11 residues. Germline loops: CDR1 DFQATT, CDR2 SNEGSKA (reference sequence). In DNA, the CDR3 is TGCAGTGCTAGGAGGGGAAATGAAGCTTTCTTT. It encodes CSARRGNEAFF.